These T cell receptor beta chains were read from a single sample in a study of CD8+ T cells in alopecia areata. Generated by immunoSEQ multiplex PCR, the TCRdb table keeps only in-frame clones and is missing some. The sample contains under 200,000 clones, about 71% of which appear only once. The specimen comprised CD4+ T cells sorted from blood, sampled at week 4, from a patient treated with tofacitinib. The origin of the receptors is a human donor with alopecia areata. Each CDR3 is given with its conserved first and last residue. D genes are given only for firm matches. The size of a clone is reported for some rows only, either as once, few or many, or as a class for expanded clones.

abundance	d_gene	v_gene	j_gene	CDR3nt	CDR3aa
-	-	TRBV6-6	TRBJ1-2	TGTGCCAGCAGTTATTTGCAGGCGGGCTATGGCTACACCTTC	CASSYLQAGYGYTF
-	-	TRBV4-3	TRBJ1-5	TGCGCCAGCAGCCAAGCAAGGGATCAGCCCCAGCATTTT	CASSQARDQPQHF
-	-	TRBV2	TRBJ2-3	TGTGCCAGCAGTGATAGGCAGCTCACAGATACGCAGTATTTT	CASSDRQLTDTQYF
-	-	TRBV15	TRBJ1-2	TGTGCCACCAGCAGAGGGTCGACACCGAGTAACTATGGCTACACCTTC	CATSRGSTPSNYGYTF
-	TRBD1	TRBV7-9	TRBJ1-2	TGTGCCAGCAGCTCTCTCGGACAGGTTGACTATGGCTACACCTTC	CASSSLGQVDYGYTF
-	-	TRBV27	TRBJ1-2	TGTGCCAGCAGTCCTCGCACGCCTCCGGGCTACACCTTC	CASSPRTPPGYTF
-	-	TRBV7-6	TRBJ1-1	TGTGCCAGCAGCCCTTGGAGGGCTGAAGCTTTCTTT	CASSPWRAEAFF
-	-	TRBV29-1	TRBJ2-1	TGCAGCGTCCAGAGGCTTGATGAGCAGTTCTTC	CSVQRLDEQFF
few	-	TRBV6-6	TRBJ1-1	TGTGCCAGCAGCCAACATGCCCTCCCGGGGACTGAAGCTTTCTTT	CASSQHALPGTEAFF
-	-	TRBV30	TRBJ1-3	TGTGCCTGGACCGGGGGGGGAGGCATATATTTT	CAWTGGGGIYF
-	TRBD2	TRBV7-2	TRBJ2-1	TGTGCCAGCAGCCCGCCCCCCCGACTAGCGGGCTCTAGCTACAATGAGCAGTTCTTC	CASSPPPRLAGSSYNEQFF
-	-	TRBV7-2	TRBJ2-7	TGTGCCAGCAGCTTGACGTACACCTCCTACGAGCAGTACTTC	CASSLTYTSYEQYF
-	TRBD1	TRBV30	TRBJ1-4	TGTGCCTGGAGTGCTAACAGGGGTGTTGGTGAAAAACTGTTTTTT	CAWSANRGVGEKLFF
-	TRBD1	TRBV5-6	TRBJ2-7	TGTGCCAGCAGCTATCGGGGACAGGCCTACGAGCAGTACTTC	CASSYRGQAYEQYF
-	TRBD1	TRBV7-9	TRBJ2-5	TGTGCCAGCAGCCCAGCACCGGGACAGGGGGAACTTGGAGAGACCCAGTACTTC	CASSPAPGQGELGETQYF
-	-	TRBV18	TRBJ2-7	TGTGCCAGCTCCCACTCAGTGACCTACGAGCAGTACTTC	CASSHSVTYEQYF
-	-	TRBV30	TRBJ2-5	TGTGCCTGGAAGGGTACAGAGACCCAGTACTTC	CAWKGTETQYF
-	-	TRBV4-2	TRBJ2-5	TGTGCCAGCAGCCAAGATGGCGGGCCCCCTAGAGCCCAGTACTTC	CASSQDGGPPRAQYF
-	-	TRBV29-1	TRBJ2-1	TGCAGCGTTGGGGGGGGGCCCCCGACCTACAATGAGCAGTTCTTC	CSVGGGPPTYNEQFF
-	-	TRBV4-3	TRBJ2-7	TGCGCCAGCAGCCAAGCGCCTTCCTACGAGCAGTACTTC	CASSQAPSYEQYF
-	-	TRBV18	TRBJ2-3	TGTGCCAGCTCCCCAGACGGGCCGTCCCCATATTTT	CASSPDGPSPYF
-	TRBD1	TRBV18	TRBJ2-7	TGTGCCAGCTCACAGGGGGCTCACGAGCAGTACTTC	CASSQGAHEQYF
once	-	TRBV5-6	TRBJ2-4	TGTGCCAGCAGCCTAGCCGTCACAGCCAAAAACATTCAGTACTTC	CASSLAVTAKNIQYF
few	-	TRBV7-2	TRBJ2-1	TGTGCCAGCAGCTTAACTGAACGCGGCCATAGGGTCTTC	CASSLTERGHRVF
few	-	TRBV19	TRBJ1-6	TGTGCCACCGCCTCCGGGACCCCTGGAAACTCACCCCTCCACTTT	CATASGTPGNSPLHF
-	TRBD1	TRBV7-9	TRBJ2-4	TGTGCCAGCAGCAAATGGGACAGGGGCGACAAAAACATTCAGTACTTC	CASSKWDRGDKNIQYF
-	-	TRBV7-2	TRBJ1-2	TGTGCCAGCAGCGCGTCGGTGGTGGTACAGTATGGCTACACCTTC	CASSASVVVQYGYTF
-	-	TRBV19	TRBJ2-7	TGTGCCAGTAGGTTCGCAGGGGACGGTTACGAGCAGTACTTC	CASRFAGDGYEQYF
-	TRBD2	TRBV5-1	TRBJ2-7	TGCGCCAGCAGCTTAGCCAGCGGGGCCTACGAGCAGTACTTC	CASSLASGAYEQYF
once	-	TRBV6-5	TRBJ1-5	TGTGCCAGCAGTTACGGGGGGGGCGGACAGCCCCAGCATTTT	CASSYGGGGQPQHF
-	-	TRBV25-1	TRBJ2-3	TGTGCCAGCAGTCCCTGGACTTCCACAGATACGCAGTATTTT	CASSPWTSTDTQYF
once	-	TRBV25-1	TRBJ1-5	TGTGCCAGCAGTGAATGGCAGCAGAATCAGCCCCAGCATTTT	CASSEWQQNQPQHF
-	TRBD2	TRBV19	TRBJ2-7	TGTGCCAGTACTTCGCCCGGGACTAGCGGAGGCTACGAGCAGTACTTC	CASTSPGTSGGYEQYF
-	-	TRBV18	TRBJ2-7	TGTGCCAGCTCACCACCGGCCGGCGAGCAGTACTTC	CASSPPAGEQYF
few	-	TRBV25-1	TRBJ2-7	TGTGCCAGCAGCCAAACAGGGTCCCTAGGCTACGAGCAGTACTTC	CASSQTGSLGYEQYF
-	-	TRBV5-1	TRBJ1-2	TGCGCCAGCAGCTTGAACATCCAGTATGGCTACACCTTC	CASSLNIQYGYTF
-	-	TRBV5-1	TRBJ2-7	TGCGCCAGCAGTTACGGGGCTGGCAACGAGCAGTACTTC	CASSYGAGNEQYF
once	TRBD2	TRBV25-1	TRBJ2-1	TGTGCCAGCGGCGGGGTGCTAGCGGGGGGTGTTTACAATGAGCAGTTCTTC	CASGGVLAGGVYNEQFF
-	-	TRBV5-1	TRBJ2-5	TGCGCCACCCCACCCGGGACCCGGGAGGAGACCCAGTACTTC	CATPPGTREETQYF
-	-	TRBV6-5	TRBJ1-4	TGTGCCAGCAGTTCACGACATGGCACTAATGAAAAACTGTTTTTT	CASSSRHGTNEKLFF
-	TRBD2	TRBV11-2	TRBJ2-5	TGTGCCAGCAGCACCGGGACTAGCGGGGAGACCCAGTACTTC	CASSTGTSGETQYF
-	TRBD2	TRBV29-1	TRBJ2-1	TGCAGCGTACCCGGGACTAGCGCCCTATACAATGAGCAGTTCTTC	CSVPGTSALYNEQFF
-	-	TRBV30	TRBJ2-5	TGTGCCTGGAGTCGCAGGACGATGGAGGAGACCCAGTACTTC	CAWSRRTMEETQYF
-	-	TRBV29-1	TRBJ1-5	TGCAGCGTTGGCGGGGGAGGGCAGCCCCAGCATTTT	CSVGGGGQPQHF
-	-	TRBV9	TRBJ2-1	TGTGCCAGCAGCGTAGACGGGGGCACCTACAATGAGCAGTTCTTC	CASSVDGGTYNEQFF
few	-	TRBV11-2	TRBJ2-1	TGTGCCAGCAGCTTAGATGCTAGCTTGTACAATGAGCAGTTCTTC	CASSLDASLYNEQFF
-	-	TRBV4-3	TRBJ1-5	TGCGCCAGCAGCCAAGATCATCGGGCAGCTAACAATCAGCCCCAGCATTTT	CASSQDHRAANNQPQHF
few	-	TRBV7-2	TRBJ2-3	TGTGCCAGCAGCTTGGGTCTAGCGAGCACAGATACGCAGTATTTT	CASSLGLASTDTQYF
once	-	TRBV29-1	TRBJ2-7	TGCAGCGTTAAGGGTATCTGGAGCGAGCAGTACTTC	CSVKGIWSEQYF
-	-	TRBV19	TRBJ1-6	TGTGCCAGTAGGCAAACAGGGCATAATTCACCCCTCCACTTT	CASRQTGHNSPLHF
-	-	TRBV29-1	TRBJ1-5	TGCAGCGTGACGTTGGGGAGCAATCAGCCCCAGCATTTT	CSVTLGSNQPQHF
-	-	TRBV27	TRBJ1-5	TGTGCCAGCAGGCCCTTCTCCGGGCATCCCATCGATCAGCCCCAGCATTTT	CASRPFSGHPIDQPQHF
-	-	TRBV30	TRBJ1-5	TGTGCCTGGAGTCCCTTGGCGGCCAGGGGGCCCCAGCATTTT	CAWSPLAARGPQHF
-	-	TRBV27	TRBJ2-7	TGTGCCAGCAGTTTAAGGCTCGGCCGGGACACCACCTACGAGCAGTACTTC	CASSLRLGRDTTYEQYF
-	-	TRBV6-5	TRBJ1-1	TGTGCCACCTCACGAATGAACACTGAAGCTTTCTTT	CATSRMNTEAFF
-	TRBD2	TRBV15	TRBJ2-7	TGTGCCACCTCACCGGGACTAGTTAACGAGCAGTACTTC	CATSPGLVNEQYF
-	-	TRBV4-1	TRBJ1-5	TGCGCCAGCAGCCAAACGGGTGGAAATCAGCCCCAGCATTTT	CASSQTGGNQPQHF
-	-	TRBV30	TRBJ1-6	TGTGCCTGGGAAGTCTATAATTCACCCCTCCACTTT	CAWEVYNSPLHF
-	-	TRBV27	TRBJ1-1	TGTGCCAGCAGTCCCCGAGCGACAGGACCAAACACTGAAGCTTTCTTT	CASSPRATGPNTEAFF
-	-	TRBV5-1	TRBJ2-3	TGCGCCAGCAAGTCGGGGACCACAGATACGCAGTATTTT	CASKSGTTDTQYF